This T cell receptor beta chain was profiled in a study of T cell clonotyping in hematopoietic cell transplantation (dated by TCRdb to about 2021). Study-level background: Pretransplant recipient samples were obtained after cytoreduction. Patients were recruited between 2015 and 2017 and followed until late 2020 or death. A total of about 140 blood samples were gathered in the study from under 40 consecutive transplant recipients along with their related donors. General conclusions and limits of the study: The sample size was limited, and because cells were not sorted, the contributions of CD4 and CD8 repertoires could not be separated. A decrease in recipient TCR diversity was observed after transplant, and a progressive increase in pathologically expanded clonotypes was seen from day 30 to day 180. Broader posttransplant TCR repertoire diversity was predicted by donor and pretransplant recipient Inverse Simpson Index values. Overlap with donor repertoires was found for only a small fraction of recipient repertoires, with over 95% found to appear de novo at the given depth.

At the junction V is shortened by 0 bases and J by 5 bases; bases outside the gene matches: 4. CDR1 and CDR2, per the germline V gene, are SGDLS and YYNGEE. Including cysteine and phenylalanine, the CDR3 has 15 amino acids. The DNA shown is the 45-base CDR3, in frame from base 1. As concerns this clone: The specificity of this receptor is unknown. Qualities for individual bases were not recorded, and no much larger clone is one base off.

TCR beta CDR3 regions were amplified from genomic DNA with the immunoSEQ assay, a bias-controlled multiplex PCR using V- and J-specific primers. In a second PCR step, the CDR3 amplicons were tagged with a proprietary barcode plus Illumina adapter sequences. An Illumina MiSeq instrument was used to sequence the CDR3 libraries. From the authors' description of their analysis: Export and quality control were done with immunoSEQ Analyzer 3.0, while downstream analyses used R Bioconductor and Immunarch. Only productive rearrangements in the normalized downsampled data set went into calculating the repertoire metrics. Clonotypes larger than 5 templates in the normalized cohort were defined as pathologically expanded. Repertoire diversity was measured with the Inverse Simpson Index. To capture all clonotypes, CMV-specificity analyses were performed on the non-normalized data set. TCRdb's version of the immuneACCESS table is confined to in-frame rearrangements and falls short of the full clone set. An unresolved V gene accounts for under half of the shortfall where checked; the remainder is of unknown origin. That table supplies the V and J calls and clone size; D and trimming were determined from the DNA. The sample contains some 14,000 clones, over 70% of them found a single time. The ten largest account for more than 15% of the sample.

Taken with the paper, the label for time point translates to: recipient sample about 28 days before transplant, after cytoreduction. Blood samples were obtained from recipients approximately 28 days before transplant and at days 30, 100 and 180 after transplant. Using Nuclei Lysis Solution, genomic DNA was extracted from unfractionated peripheral blood mononuclear cells that were either fresh or cryopreserved. Here the sequenced sample was peripheral blood mononuclear cells, taken before stem cell transplant. Recombination connected TRBV9 to TRBJ1-1; 10 bases in between match TRBD1. This TCR was sampled from a man in his 60s with acute myeloid leukemia. Some clones in this sample may be carry-over from other donors' samples. The CDR3 sequence is CASSVVAGQGTEAFF. The DNA sequence follows: TGTGCCAGCAGCGTAGTAGCGGGACAGGGGACTGAAGCTTTCTTT.